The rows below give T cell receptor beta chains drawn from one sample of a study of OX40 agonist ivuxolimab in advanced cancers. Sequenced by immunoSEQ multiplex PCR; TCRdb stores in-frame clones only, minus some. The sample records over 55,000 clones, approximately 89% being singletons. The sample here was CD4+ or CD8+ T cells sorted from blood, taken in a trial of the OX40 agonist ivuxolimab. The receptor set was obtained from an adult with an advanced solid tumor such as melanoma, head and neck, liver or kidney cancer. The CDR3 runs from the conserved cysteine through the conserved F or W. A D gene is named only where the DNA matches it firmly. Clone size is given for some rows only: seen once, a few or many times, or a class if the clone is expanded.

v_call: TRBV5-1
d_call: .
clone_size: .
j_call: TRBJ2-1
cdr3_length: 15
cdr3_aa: CASSLPWAGENEQFF
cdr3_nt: TGCGCCAGCAGCTTGCCTTGGGCAGGGGAGAATGAGCAGTTCTTC

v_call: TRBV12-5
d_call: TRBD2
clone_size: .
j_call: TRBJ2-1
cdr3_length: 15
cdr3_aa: CASGSSGRSYNEQFF
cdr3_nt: TGTGCTAGTGGTTCGAGCGGGAGGTCCTACAATGAGCAGTTCTTC

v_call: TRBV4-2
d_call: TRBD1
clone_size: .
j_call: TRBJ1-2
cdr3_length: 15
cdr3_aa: CASSLMTGAGSGYTF
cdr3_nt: TGTGCCAGCAGCTTGATGACAGGGGCGGGCTCTGGCTACACCTTC

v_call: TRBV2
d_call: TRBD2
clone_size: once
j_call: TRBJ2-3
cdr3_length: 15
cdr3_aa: CASKLGAGTVDTQYF
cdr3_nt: TGTGCCAGCAAGCTTGGAGCGGGGACCGTAGATACGCAGTATTTT

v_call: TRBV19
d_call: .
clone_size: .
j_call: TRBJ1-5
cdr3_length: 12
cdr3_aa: CASRGGEQPQHF
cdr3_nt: TGTGCCAGTAGAGGGGGGGAACAGCCCCAGCATTTT

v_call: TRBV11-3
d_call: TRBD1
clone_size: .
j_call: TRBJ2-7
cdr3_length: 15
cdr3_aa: CASSFRTGGSYEQYF
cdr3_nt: TGTGCCAGCAGCTTCCGGACAGGGGGTTCCTACGAGCAGTACTTC

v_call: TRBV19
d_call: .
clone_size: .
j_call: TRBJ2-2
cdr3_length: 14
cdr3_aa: CASTIGQNTGELFF
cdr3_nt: TGTGCCAGTACCATAGGACAGAACACCGGGGAGCTGTTTTTT

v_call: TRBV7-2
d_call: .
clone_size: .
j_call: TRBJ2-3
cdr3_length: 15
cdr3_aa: CASSPEAPPHDTQYF
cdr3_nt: TGTGCCAGCAGCCCAGAAGCGCCCCCCCACGATACGCAGTATTTT

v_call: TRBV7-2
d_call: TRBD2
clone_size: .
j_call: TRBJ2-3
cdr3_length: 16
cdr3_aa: CASSLGSAGYTDTQYF
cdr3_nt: TGTGCCAGCAGCTTAGGGTCAGCGGGGTACACAGATACGCAGTATTTT

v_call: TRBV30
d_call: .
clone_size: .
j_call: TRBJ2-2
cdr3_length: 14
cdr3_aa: CAWSTDSHTGELFF
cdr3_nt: TGTGCCTGGAGTACGGACAGCCACACCGGGGAGCTGTTTTTT

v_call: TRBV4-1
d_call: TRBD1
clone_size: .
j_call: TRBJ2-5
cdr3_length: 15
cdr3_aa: CASSQFRTGLETQYF
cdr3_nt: TGCGCCAGCAGCCAATTCCGGACAGGGTTAGAGACCCAGTACTTC

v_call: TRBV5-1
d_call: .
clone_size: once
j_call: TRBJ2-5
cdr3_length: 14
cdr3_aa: CASSSVGVGETQYF
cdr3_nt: TGTGCCAGCAGCTCAGTGGGTGTAGGAGAGACCCAGTACTTC

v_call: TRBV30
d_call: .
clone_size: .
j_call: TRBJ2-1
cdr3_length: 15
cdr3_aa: CAWSVGGASYNEQFF
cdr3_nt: TGTGCCTGGAGTGTTGGCGGGGCCAGCTACAATGAGCAGTTCTTC

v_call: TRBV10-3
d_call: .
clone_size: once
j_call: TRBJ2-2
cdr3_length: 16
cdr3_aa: CAIKEGPGEFTGELFF
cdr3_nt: TGTGCCATCAAGGAGGGGCCAGGGGAATTCACCGGGGAGCTGTTTTTT

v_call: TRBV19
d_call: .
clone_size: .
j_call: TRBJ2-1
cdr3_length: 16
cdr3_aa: CASSIGAYLRPSEQFF
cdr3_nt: TGTGCCAGTAGTATCGGGGCTTACTTGCGACCGAGTGAGCAGTTCTTC

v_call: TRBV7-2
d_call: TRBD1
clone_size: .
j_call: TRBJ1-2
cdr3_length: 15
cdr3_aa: CASSSGQPGVGGYTF
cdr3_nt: TGTGCCAGCAGCTCGGGACAGCCGGGAGTAGGTGGCTACACCTTC

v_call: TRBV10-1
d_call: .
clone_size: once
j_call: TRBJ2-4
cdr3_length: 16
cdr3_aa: CASSESGPGPSDIQYF
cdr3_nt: TGCGCCAGCAGTGAGTCAGGGCCAGGGCCCAGTGACATTCAGTACTTC

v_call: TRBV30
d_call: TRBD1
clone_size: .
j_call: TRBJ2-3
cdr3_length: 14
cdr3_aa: CAWTGTGGTDTQYF
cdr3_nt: TGTGCCTGGACCGGGACAGGGGGCACAGATACGCAGTATTTT